The 16 T cell receptor beta chains below come from one sample, sequenced in a study of PD-1 blockade in classical Hodgkin lymphoma. Repertoires were generated with immunoSEQ multiplex PCR, while TCRdb's copy carries only in-frame clones and drops some. This sample yields over 75,000 clones, of which approximately 90% are seen a single time; 2.5% to 3.5% belongs to the top ten. The time point is: cycle 4 day 1 (C4D1), after less than 7 weeks of nivolumab. The patients all showed relapse after autologous stem cell transplantation, while their brentuximab vedotin exposure varied. This specimen was peripheral blood mononuclear cells (PBMCs), taken before the fourth cycle of nivolumab. These receptors came from a human donor with classical Hodgkin lymphoma.

The chain couples TRBV4-2 to TRBJ2-7; 8 nucleotides match TRBD1. V lost 1 base to trimming and J lost 0 bases; unmatched junction nucleotides: 5. Germline-derived CDR1 and CDR2 are LGHNA and YNFKEQ. This CDR3 contains 16 residues. The CDR3 DNA sequence: TGTGCCAGCAGCCAAGCCGCGGACAGGGCCTCCTACGAGCAGTACTTC. Amino acids: CASSQAADRASYEQYF.

The chain carries TRBV4-3 and TRBJ2-3; TRBD1 is a possible D gene (6 bases). This CDR3 spans 15 amino acids. The germline V gene encodes CDR1 LGHNA and CDR2 YSLEER. Between the trimmed V and J ends, which lost 6 bases and 2 bases, there was a span of 15 bases. CDR3 DNA sequence: TGCGCCAGCAGAAATAGGGACACCTACACAGATACGCAGTATTTT. Translation: CASRNRDTYTDTQYF.

CDR3 loop: CANPPKEGLSEAFF. The CDR3 DNA follows: TGTGCCAACCCACCCAAAGAGGGGCTCTCTGAAGCTTTCTTT. This chain joins TRBV2 and TRBJ1-1; a weak D match, TRBD1 (5 bases). The ends were cut back, 10 bases at V and 6 bases at J, with 21 bases in the middle. Germline CDR1 and CDR2: SNHLY and FYNNEI. CDR3 length: 14 residues.

This clone was detected a few times. The chain has TRBV2 and TRBJ1-1; 8 bases match TRBD1. With 3 bases clipped from V and 1 base from J, the junction kept 7 bases outside the gene matches. CDR1 and CDR2 from the germline V gene are SNHLY and FYNNEI. The CDR3 length is 16 residues. The CDR3 is CASSESGTGKNTEAFF. The DNA for the CDR3 is TGTGCCAGCAGTGAGTCCGGGACAGGAAAGAACACTGAAGCTTTCTTT.

This chain links TRBV5-1 with TRBJ2-7; D is undetermined. This CDR3 has 13 amino acids. The germline gives CDR1 SGHRS, CDR2 YFSETQ. The V and J ends lost 0 bases and 4 bases respectively, with 8 bases between them. This chain's CDR3 is CASSLGEPYEQYF. The CDR3 nucleotides read TGCGCCAGCAGCTTGGGGGAACCTTACGAGCAGTACTTC.

V gene TRBV7-2 combines with J gene TRBJ2-3; 13 bases are a match to TRBD2. CDR1 is SGHTA and CDR2 is FQGNSA in the germline V gene. V lost 7 bases and J lost 5; bases outside the gene matches: 6. The CDR3 runs 15 residues. Here the CDR3 DNA reads TGTGCCAGCACCCAACTAGCGGGGGGGTTAGATACGCAGTATTTT. It translates to CASTQLAGGLDTQYF.

The genes are TRBV28 and TRBJ2-7, with TRBD1 matching 7 bases. V shed 5 bases, J shed 3 bases, and the junction held 4 bases outside the gene matches. From germline, CDR1 is MDHEN and CDR2 SYDVKM. The length of the CDR3 is 13 residues. The CDR3 region is CASSNRGYYEQYF. DNA for the CDR3: TGTGCCAGCAGTAACAGGGGATACTACGAGCAGTACTTC.

This clone was observed a single time. The chain uses TRBV15 and TRBJ2-2, with 10 bases that match TRBD1. V lost 4 bases to trimming and J lost 3 bases; unmatched junction nucleotides: 8. There are 17 residues in the CDR3. Germline values: CDR1 LNHNV, CDR2 YYDKDF (reference sequence). As DNA, the CDR3 is TGTGCCACCAGCACCACTGACAGGGGGCGCGACACCGGGGAGCTGTTTTTT. The encoded protein is CATSTTDRGRDTGELFF.

Regarding this clone: An end of the junction differs from the germline gene, which may be a read error. The chain couples TRBV18 to TRBJ2-3; D possibly corresponds to TRBD2 (6 bases). This CDR3 has 12 residues. Germline V gene data show CDR1 as KGHSH and CDR2 as LQKENI. The CDR3 DNA is TGTGCCAGCTCACCGGGGGGTGATAGGCAGTATTTT. Protein product: CASSPGGDRQYF.

This clone has only a few counts. This chain connects TRBV6-5 to TRBJ2-2, with 7 bases aligning to TRBD1. Germline V lookup: CDR1 MNHEY, CDR2 SVGAGI. V was clipped by 7 bases and J by 6 bases; unmatched bases: 11. This CDR3 spans 15 amino acids. CDR3 DNA: TGTGCCAGCACGGGCAGGGGGAAAGGGCCCGGGGAGCTGTTTTTT. As protein: CASTGRGKGPGELFF.

The chain links TRBV6-4 to TRBJ1-1, with 9 positions matching TRBD1. Germline V CDR1 and CDR2: MRHNA, SNTAGT. This CDR3 has 14 residues. V lost 5 bases and J lost 4; bases outside the gene matches: 5. The CDR3 protein is CASSRTGDGTEAFF. The DNA for the CDR3 is TGTGCCAGCAGTCGGACAGGGGACGGCACTGAAGCTTTCTTT.

The rearrangement uses TRBV7-9 and TRBJ2-2; 8 nucleotides match TRBD2. The V gene end was trimmed by 2 bases and the J gene end by 3 bases; junction bases not matched to a gene: 2. Germline values: CDR1 SEHNR, CDR2 FQNEAQ (reference sequence). The CDR3 covers 15 residues. CDR3 region: CASSLRRGDTGELFF. CDR3 nucleotides: TGTGCCAGCAGCTTACGGCGGGGGGACACCGGGGAGCTGTTTTTT.

The chain uses TRBV2 and TRBJ2-7; D unclear. Germline CDR1 is SNHLY and CDR2 is FYNNEI. The CDR3 length is 14 residues. V lost 5 bases to trimming and J lost 0 bases, with 11 bases between them. Here the CDR3 reads CASSFTESSYEQYF. In nucleotides, the CDR3 is TGTGCCAGCAGTTTTACAGAAAGCTCCTACGAGCAGTACTTC.

V usage is TRBV5-1 and J usage is TRBJ1-6; D uncertain. Trimming left V 0 bases short and J 2 bases short, with 6 bases between. This CDR3 comprises 15 residues. CDR1 and CDR2 (germline): SGHRS, YFSETQ. CDR3 residues: CASSLAGTYNSPLHF. The CDR3 DNA reads TGCGCCAGCAGCTTGGCGGGGACCTATAATTCACCCCTCCACTTT.

The V call is TRBV28, the J call TRBJ1-5, with 10 bases lining up with TRBD1. In germline, CDR1 is MDHEN, CDR2 SYDVKM. The CDR3 sequence is 15 residues long. The J segment lost 5 bases and the V segment lost 6 bases, leaving 7 bases of the junction unmatched. The CDR3 DNA sequence: TGTGCCAGCAGATTTGGGGACAGGGGAGATCAGCCCCAGCATTTT. It translates to CASRFGDRGDQPQHF.

The J gene is TRBJ1-1, the V gene TRBV19; 9 bases are shared with TRBD1. V shed 8 bases and J 4 bases; nucleotides not matched to a gene: 11. CDR1 and CDR2 from the germline V gene are LNHDA and SQIVND (reference sequence). The CDR3 runs to 15 residues. The CDR3 spells CASRDREFYSTEAFF. CDR3 nucleotides: TGTGCCAGTCGGGACAGGGAGTTTTACAGCACTGAAGCTTTCTTT.